The clone carrying this T cell receptor (beta chain) was seen ten or more times. The antigen remains undetermined. It was by 5'RACE with 10-nucleotide random UMIs that the cDNA was made. TCRdb re-called the 5' RACE reads with MiXCR, one entry per CDR3 protein. The repertoire consists of 65,000 to 85,000 distinct CDR3 sequences, with approximately 3.4% occurring once and the leading ten covering 4% to 6.5%. CDR3 length: 16 residues. The germline V gene has CDR1 LGHNA and CDR2 YSLEER. Trimming removed 6 bases from V and 3 bases from J; junction bases left unmatched: 12. This sample was taken from a study of neurological immune-mediated disorders. Study-level findings and limits: The greatest TCR clonal expansion occurred in HTLV-1-associated myelopathy and the least in multiple sclerosis, which fell below healthy controls. None of the features examined (clinical or MRI) was associated with the multiple sclerosis repertoire cluster.

Sequencing used PBMCs. This TCR was sampled from a woman in her forties or fifties with multiple sclerosis. The chain combines TRBV4-3 with TRBJ1-2; 8 bases are shared with TRBD1. The CDR3 region has the DNA TGCGCCAGCAGTGGACAGGGCCTGAACGGTGACTATGGCTACACCTTC. Amino acid sequence: CASSGQGLNGDYGYTF.